These 9 T cell receptor beta chains originate from one sample sequenced in a study of somatic mutations in cytotoxic T cells in rheumatoid arthritis. Method: immunoSEQ multiplex PCR; TCRdb's copy keeps in-frame clones and lacks some. The sample lists several thousand clones, around 83% seen once, with 3.5% to 5% in the top ten. The material sequenced was CD8+ T cells sorted from blood. The receptors were gathered from an adult with rheumatoid arthritis.

This rearrangement joins TRBV27 to TRBJ1-2; 7 nucleotides align to TRBD1. Germline CDR1 MNHEY, CDR2 SMNVEV (reference sequence). V lost 6 bases to trimming and J lost 0 bases; unmatched junction nucleotides: 4. The CDR3 length is 14 residues. DNA for the CDR3: TGTGCCAGCAGGACTGGGACAGCTAACTATGGCTACACCTTC. It translates to CASRTGTANYGYTF.

V is TRBV27 and J is TRBJ2-1; 8 bases match TRBD2. Germline assignment: CDR1 MNHEY and CDR2 SMNVEV (reference sequence). The junction had 11 bases not matched to a gene; V was cut back by 6 bases and J by 7 bases. The CDR3 sequence is 15 residues long. The CDR3 region is CASRVHGLAENEQFF. CDR3 sequence (DNA): TGTGCCAGCAGAGTTCATGGACTAGCAGAAAATGAGCAGTTCTTC.

This chain uses TRBV9 with TRBJ2-2, with 8 bases aligning to TRBD2. The CDR3 is 18 amino acids. Germline-derived CDR1 and CDR2 are SGDLS and YYNGEE. J lost 1 base, V lost 2 bases, and 10 bases had no gene match. This CDR3 reads CASSVSTTSGRNTGELFF. The CDR3 region has the DNA TGTGCCAGCAGCGTGTCGACAACGAGCGGGAGGAACACCGGGGAGCTGTTTTTT.

This clone appeared once. The chain employs TRBV4-3 and TRBJ1-4; 8 bases are a match to TRBD1. Germline CDR1 LGHNA, CDR2 YSLEER. After removal of 0 bases from V and 7 bases from J, the junction contained 13 bases not matched to a gene. The CDR3 has 18 amino acids. The CDR3 nucleotides read TGCGCCAGCAGCCAAGATTACGTGGACAGGGCGGTTTCTGAAAAACTGTTTTTT. It yields the protein CASSQDYVDRAVSEKLFF.

The CDR3 loop is CASSFSRTSGRDGVREQFF. The CDR3 DNA is TGTGCCAGCAGTTTCTCCAGGACTAGCGGGAGGGATGGGGTAAGAGAGCAGTTCTTC. The chain combines TRBV28 with TRBJ2-1; 15 bases are a match to TRBD2. The V gene's germline CDR1 is MDHEN and CDR2 SYDVKM. The CDR3 is 19 residues long. The trim removed 3 bases at V and 10 bases at J, leaving 16 bases unmatched. Full variable domain (outside the CDR3, taken from reference TRBV28 and TRBJ2-1): DVKVTQSSRYLVKRTGEKVFLECVQDMDHENMFWYRQDPGLGLRLIYFSYDVKMKEKGDIPEGYSVSREKKERFSLILESASTNQTSMYLCASSFSRTSGRDGVREQFFGPGTRLTVL.

The chain recombines TRBV23-1 with TRBJ2-7; 8 bases agree with TRBD1. TRBV23-1 is given ORF status, its function remaining uncertain. The length of the CDR3 is 15 residues. The V gene end was trimmed by 8 bases and the J gene end by 3 bases; junction bases not matched to a gene: 12. The CDR3 loop reads CASPASGTGIYEQYF. DNA of the CDR3: TGCGCCAGCCCCGCATCGGGGACAGGTATCTACGAGCAGTACTTC.

The rearrangement joins TRBV29-1 to TRBJ2-5; D is perhaps TRBD1 (6 bases). Per germline, CDR1 SQVTM and CDR2 ANQGSEA. V dropped 3 bases and J dropped 4 bases, with 18 bases sitting between them. This CDR3 has 15 residues. The CDR3 is CSVDLQGSVGETQYF. In DNA form, the CDR3 reads TGCAGCGTTGATCTACAGGGATCGGTTGGAGAGACCCAGTACTTC.

The table lists this clone with a few counts. The chain recombines TRBV7-9 with TRBJ1-4; TRBD1 matches 10 bases. Germline V CDR1 and CDR2: SEHNR, FQNEAQ (reference sequence). V gave up 7 bases and J gave up 6 bases; unmatched junction bases: 14. The CDR3 is 17 amino acids. CDR3 in amino acids: CASTVIGTGERDEKLFF. CDR3 bases: TGTGCCAGCACCGTCATTGGGACAGGGGAGCGTGATGAAAAACTGTTTTTT. Filled out from reference TRBV7-9 and TRBJ1-4, the complete variable domain reads DTGVSQNPRHKITKRGQNVTFRCDPISEHNRLYWYRQTLGQGPEFLTYFQNEAQLEKSRLLSDRFSAERPKGSFSTLEIQRTEQGDSAMYLCASTVIGTGERDEKLFFGSGTQLSVL.

The chain has TRBV6-5 and TRBJ2-1; 7 positions agree with TRBD2. The CDR3 covers 16 residues. Trimming cost V 0 bases and J 2 bases; bases outside gene matches: 4. The germline gives CDR1 MNHEY, CDR2 SVGAGI. DNA for the CDR3: TGTGCCAGCAGTTACTCTCCCAGCGGGACCTACAATGAGCAGTTCTTC. Translated: CASSYSPSGTYNEQFF.